This T cell receptor (beta chain) is drawn from a study of cytomegalovirus exposure and HLA in healthy donors. Study results and limitations: Earlier analysis yielded a pattern in which most TCR beta V segments were productive about 87% or about 30% of the time. Association of fewer than 20,000 TCR beta sequences with HLA alleles was found at 0.05 false discovery rate in a later analysis.

On this clone: Antigen: not known.

A multiplex PCR was run with 60 Vbeta primers and 13 Jbeta primers. Profiled with immunoSEQ multiplex PCR; TCRdb holds only in-frame clones, not every one. The sample lists a few hundred thousand clones; roughly 85% were seen once. Specimen: PBMCs. The source of this sequence is a man younger than 35 in good health and CMV-seronegative.

The CDR3 DNA follows: TGTGCCAGCAGCTTACGGGGGGCTGGGGTACATAACAATGAGCAGTTCTTC. Translated: CASSLRGAGVHNNEQFF. The chain recombines TRBV7-9 with TRBJ2-1, with D possibly TRBD2 on 7 matching bases. Germline V gene sequence: CDR1 SEHNR, CDR2 FQNEAQ (reference sequence). This CDR3 region has 17 residues. Trimming removed 2 bases at V and 5 bases at J, with 19 bases between. The full variable domain, its missing parts supplied by reference TRBV7-9 and TRBJ2-1, is DTGVSQNPRHKITKRGQNVTFRCDPISEHNRLYWYRQTLGQGPEFLTYFQNEAQLEKSRLLSDRFSAERPKGSFSTLEIQRTEQGDSAMYLCASSLRGAGVHNNEQFFGPGTRLTVL.